This T cell receptor (beta chain) was documented in a study of cytomegalovirus exposure and HLA in healthy donors. Per germline, CDR1 MNHEY and CDR2 SMNVEV (reference sequence). This CDR3 has 15 amino acids. V gave up 2 bases and J gave up 7 bases; unmatched junction bases: 3. Researchers ran the PCR with 60 Vbeta and 13 Jbeta primers. The assay was immunoSEQ multiplex PCR, and TCRdb's table has in-frame clones only and misses some. This sample has 85,000 to 100,000 clones; about 77% occur once, and the top ten carry approximately 4.4%. This sequence originates from a woman between 40 and 50 years old in good health and CMV-seronegative. The sample consisted of PBMCs. This chain links TRBV27 with TRBJ2-2; the match to TRBD2 covers 11 bases. The CDR3 DNA is TGTGCCAGCAGTTTACTAGCGGGGGGCCGCGGGGAGCTGTTTTTT. Translation: CASSLLAGGRGELFF.